This passage covers 23 T cell receptor beta chains from one sample sequenced in a study of T cell repertoires in cytomegalovirus infection. These receptors lack a known antigen. Each CDR3 protein is one row after TCRdb ran MiXCR on the reads. The sample consists of 700,000 to 900,000 distinct CDR3 sequences, approximately 32% of them appearing once. The sample here was cultured CD8+ T cells from PBMCs, taken from culture after CMV antigen stimulation. Receptor source: a human donor in good health (CMV status not recorded). Some clones in this sample may be carry-over from other donors' samples.

This clonotype was seen at least ten times. J is TRBJ2-7 and V is TRBV7-9, with a tentative D call TRBD2 (7 bases). Germline lookup yields CDR1 SEHNR and CDR2 FQNEAQ (reference sequence). V was trimmed by 4 bases and J by 7 bases, leaving 14 bases between them. The CDR3 loop spans 13 amino acids. CDR3 sequence: CASSYSRGGEQYV. Written as DNA, the CDR3 is TGTGCCAGCAGCTACTCTAGGGGGGGTGAGCAGTACGTC.

At least ten counts were recorded for this clonotype. The chain uses TRBV7-6 and TRBJ2-1, with a tentative D call TRBD2 (6 bases). The CDR3 loop spans 16 amino acids. The ends were cut back, 5 bases at V and 5 bases at J, with 19 bases in the middle. Germline loops: CDR1 SGHVS, CDR2 FNYEAQ. CDR3 in amino acids: CASSKNWRGADNEQFF. Here the CDR3 DNA reads TGTGCCAGCAGCAAAAACTGGAGGGGCGCGGACAATGAGCAGTTCTTC.

V usage is TRBV12-3 or TRBV12-4 and J usage is TRBJ1-1; TRBD1 might be the D (5 bases). The CDR3 consists of 15 residues. The V gene lost 5 bases and the J gene lost 0 bases, with 13 bases spanning the gap. CDR3 in amino acids: CASSPSGGLNTEAFF. CDR3 DNA sequence: TGTGCCAGCAGTCCCTCGGGGGGGTTGAACACTGAAGCTTTCTTT.

This clonotype was seen only a few times. CDR3 residues: CASSYGRASYNEQFF. The CDR3 coding sequence is TGTGCCAGCAGTTATGGACGGGCCTCCTACAATGAGCAGTTCTTC. The chain joins TRBV12-3 or TRBV12-4 to TRBJ2-1; D ambiguous. The CDR3 runs to 15 residues. Trimming removed 4 bases from V and 0 bases from J, with 10 bases in between.

J is TRBJ1-2 and V is TRBV5-4; D is unresolved. Between the trimmed V and J ends, which lost 1 base and 0 bases, there was a span of 10 bases. Germline CDR1 SGHNT, CDR2 YYREEE (reference sequence). The CDR3 covers 15 residues. CDR3: CASSLIRDSNYGYTF. CDR3 nucleotides: TGTGCCAGCAGCTTGATCCGGGATTCTAACTATGGCTACACCTTC.

This clonotype was observed once. The rearrangement links TRBV27 to TRBJ2-7, with a weak D call TRBD2 (6 bases). Germline V gene sequence: CDR1 MNHEY, CDR2 SMNVEV (reference sequence). CDR3 length equals 13 residues. V shed 4 bases and J shed 3 bases, with 10 bases lying between them. CDR3 protein: CASSYRENYEQYF. The CDR3, as DNA: TGTGCCAGCAGTTACCGGGAGAACTACGAGCAGTACTTC.

The chain joins TRBV20-1 to TRBJ2-3; TRBD1 or TRBD2 may be the D gene (7 bases each). Trimming took off 0 bases at V and 2 bases at J, with 12 bases between the two ends. CDR3 length: 15 amino acids. In germline, CDR1 is DFQATT, CDR2 SNEGSKA (reference sequence). CDR3 protein: CSARDGRGHTDTQYF. CDR3 bases: TGCAGTGCTAGAGATGGGAGGGGGCACACAGATACGCAGTATTTT.

This clonotype was picked up a small number of times. V is TRBV12-3 or TRBV12-4 and J is TRBJ1-1, with D maybe TRBD1 (5 bases). Trimming left V 6 bases short and J 3 bases short, with 11 bases between. There are 13 residues in the CDR3. This chain's CDR3 is CASRDVGDTEAFF. The CDR3, as DNA: TGTGCCAGCAGGGACGTAGGGGACACTGAAGCTTTCTTT.

V and J are TRBV2 and TRBJ2-7; 12 bases are a match to TRBD2. With V trimmed by 6 bases and J by 2 bases, 5 bases remained unmatched. CDR1 and CDR2 from the germline V gene are SNHLY and FYNNEI. This CDR3 spans 15 amino acids. The CDR3 here is CASSPLAGGTYEQYF. DNA for the CDR3: TGTGCCAGCAGCCCTCTAGCGGGGGGGACCTACGAGCAGTACTTC.

The rearrangement uses TRBV19 and TRBJ2-1, with D perhaps TRBD2 (7 bases). This CDR3 region has 13 residues. Germline CDR1 LNHDA, CDR2 SQIVND (reference sequence). V dropped 11 bases and J dropped 4 bases, with 15 bases sitting between them. In DNA form, the CDR3 reads TGTGCCTCTCTGGCGGGGGCTTACAATGAGCAGTTCTTC. Protein: CASLAGAYNEQFF. The complete variable domain, with remaining parts taken from reference TRBV19 and TRBJ2-1, reads DGGITQSPKYLFRKEGQNVTLSCEQNLNHDAMYWYRQDPGQGLRLIYYSQIVNDFQKGDIAEGYSVSREKKESFPLTVTSAQKNPTAFYLCASLAGAYNEQFFGPGTRLTVL.

In its sample, this clonotype was seen a few times. The V call is TRBV29-1, the J call TRBJ1-1; D is perhaps TRBD1 (5 bases). Trimming cost V 6 bases and J 4 bases, with 9 bases left between them. The V gene's germline CDR1 is SQVTM and CDR2 ANQGSEA. CDR3 size: 11 residues. CDR3 region: CSVDDSTEAFF. For the CDR3, the DNA is TGCAGCGTCGACGACAGCACTGAAGCTTTCTTT. Drawing the rest from reference TRBV29-1 and TRBJ1-1, the complete variable domain is SAVISQKPSRDICQRGTSLTIQCQVDSQVTMMFWYRQQPGQSLTLIATANQGSEATYESGFVIDKFPISRPNLTFSTLTVSNMSPEDSSIYLCSVDDSTEAFFGQGTRLTVV.

This clonotype has more than one count but fewer than ten. The chain couples TRBV27 to TRBJ2-4; D perhaps matches TRBD1 (5 bases). V was pared by 6 bases and J by 11 bases, with 17 bases between. Per the germline V gene, CDR1 is MNHEY and CDR2 is SMNVEV (reference sequence). The CDR3 has 13 amino acids. The CDR3 DNA follows: TGTGCCAGCAGCCCTGGGGCAGGCATTGTTCAGTACTTC. Protein product: CASSPGAGIVQYF.

The CDR3, as DNA: TGTGCCAGCAGTTCAAACAGCGTTACGGAAGCTTTCTTT. This codes for CASSSNSVTEAFF. This sequence joins TRBV12-3 or TRBV12-4 and TRBJ1-1; no clear D gene. V was pared by 4 bases and J by 8 bases, with 14 bases between. This CDR3 is 13 amino acids long.

This clonotype was recorded a few times. The rearrangement joins TRBV29-1 to TRBJ1-1; D not resolved. The CDR3 has 14 amino acids. The ends were cut back, 1 base at V and 4 bases at J, with 13 bases in the middle. Germline V gene data show CDR1 as SQVTM and CDR2 as ANQGSEA. The CDR3 loop reads CSVEGLITGTEAFF. The DNA for the CDR3 is TGCAGCGTTGAAGGCCTAATAACGGGCACTGAAGCTTTCTTT.

This clonotype was seen only a few times. The chain employs TRBV7-2 and TRBJ2-7; 9 bases are a match to TRBD1. The length of the CDR3 is 14 residues. The ends lost 5 bases at V and 3 bases at J; junction bases unmatched: 5. CDR1 is SGHTA, CDR2 FQGNSA, per germline. CDR3 sequence: CASSAQGADYEQYV. In nucleotides, the CDR3 is TGTGCCAGCAGCGCACAGGGGGCGGACTACGAGCAGTACGTC.

The CDR3 spells CASSPWGGGEYTEAFF. Here the CDR3 DNA reads TGTGCCAGCAGTCCGTGGGGTGGGGGAGAGTACACTGAAGCTTTCTTT. The chain has TRBV27 and TRBJ1-1, with D perhaps TRBD1 (5 bases). Germline V gives CDR1 MNHEY, CDR2 SMNVEV (reference sequence). V shed 5 bases and J shed 3 bases, with 19 bases lying between them. The CDR3 contains 16 residues.

The chain's CDR3 is CASSLSQGRNTGELFF. CDR3 nucleotides: TGTGCCAGCAGCTTGTCCCAGGGCCGGAACACCGGGGAGCTGTTTTTT. The V gene is TRBV7-6, the J gene TRBJ2-2; D is perhaps TRBD1 (5 bases). There are 16 residues in the CDR3. With 3 bases removed from V and 1 base from J, the gap between germline ends came to 12 bases. CDR1 SGHVS and CDR2 FNYEAQ come from the germline V gene.

The chain carries TRBV7-6 and TRBJ1-2; 7 bases align to TRBD1. Germline V gives CDR1 SGHVS, CDR2 FNYEAQ. With 5 bases clipped from V and 8 bases from J, the junction kept 8 bases outside the gene matches. CDR3 length equals 13 residues. CDR3 nucleotides: TGTGCCAGCAGCCCGACAGGGTCGGGAGGCTACACCTTC. This gives the protein CASSPTGSGGYTF. The variable domain in full, with the rest retrieved from reference TRBV7-6 and TRBJ1-2, is GAGVSQSPRYKVTKRGQDVALRCDPISGHVSLYWYRQALGQGPEFLTYFNYEAQQDKSGLPNDRFSAERPEGSISTLTIQRTEQRDSAMYRCASSPTGSGGYTFGSGTRLTVV.

The chain uses TRBV15 and TRBJ2-1; 9 bases agree with TRBD1. Germline CDR1 LNHNV, CDR2 YYDKDF (reference sequence). This CDR3 contains 15 residues. The J segment lost 5 bases and the V segment lost 1 base, leaving 3 bases of the junction unmatched. The DNA for the CDR3 is TGTGCCACCAGCAGAGCGAGGACAGGGGACAATGAGCAGTTCTTC. It codes for CATSRARTGDNEQFF. The variable domain in full, completed from reference TRBV15 and TRBJ2-1, reads DAMVIQNPRYQVTQFGKPVTLSCSQTLNHNVMYWYQQKSSQAPKLLFHYYDKDFNNEADTPDNFQSRRPNTSFCFLDIRSPGLGDTAMYLCATSRARTGDNEQFFGPGTRLTVL.

This clonotype has a count of ten or more. The chain joins TRBV7-6 to TRBJ2-1; the D gene is possibly TRBD1 (6 bases). The CDR3 spans 17 residues. Trimming left V 2 bases short and J 4 bases short, with 18 bases between. CDR1 is SGHVS, CDR2 FNYEAQ, per germline. CDR3 in amino acids: CASSLISGVGRYNEQFF. The CDR3 nucleotides read TGTGCCAGCAGCTTAATATCAGGGGTGGGTAGGTACAATGAGCAGTTCTTC. The complete variable domain, with remaining parts taken from reference TRBV7-6 and TRBJ2-1, reads GAGVSQSPRYKVTKRGQDVALRCDPISGHVSLYWYRQALGQGPEFLTYFNYEAQQDKSGLPNDRFSAERPEGSISTLTIQRTEQRDSAMYRCASSLISGVGRYNEQFFGPGTRLTVL.

V usage is TRBV11-3 and J usage is TRBJ2-1; 12 positions agree with TRBD2. CDR1 SGHNT and CDR2 YENEEA come from the germline V gene. The J segment lost 2 bases and the V segment lost 5 bases, leaving 7 bases of the junction unmatched. The CDR3 runs to 17 residues. CDR3 nucleotide sequence: TGTGCCAGCAGCAAAAGGGCTAGCGGGGGGGCCTACAATGAGCAGTTCTTC. This sequence encodes CASSKRASGGAYNEQFF.

This clonotype has a handful of counts. This chain uses TRBV27 with TRBJ2-1; 7 bases match TRBD1. Germline V gene lookup returns CDR1 MNHEY and CDR2 SMNVEV (reference sequence). The V segment lost 6 bases and the J segment 5 bases; nucleotides outside the gene matches: 7. The CDR3 length is 14 residues. The chain's CDR3 is CASSVGTDHNEQFF. DNA for the CDR3: TGTGCCAGCAGCGTCGGGACAGATCACAATGAGCAGTTCTTC.

V gene TRBV25-1 combines with J gene TRBJ1-4; D call uncertain. Germline V gene sequence: CDR1 MGHDK, CDR2 SYGVNS. V dropped 3 bases and J dropped 5 bases, with 22 bases sitting between them. This CDR3 contains 18 residues. CDR3 loop: CASSDPGVPGTMNEKLFF. The CDR3 DNA reads as TGTGCCAGCAGTGACCCCGGGGTCCCCGGCACTATGAATGAAAAACTGTTTTTT.